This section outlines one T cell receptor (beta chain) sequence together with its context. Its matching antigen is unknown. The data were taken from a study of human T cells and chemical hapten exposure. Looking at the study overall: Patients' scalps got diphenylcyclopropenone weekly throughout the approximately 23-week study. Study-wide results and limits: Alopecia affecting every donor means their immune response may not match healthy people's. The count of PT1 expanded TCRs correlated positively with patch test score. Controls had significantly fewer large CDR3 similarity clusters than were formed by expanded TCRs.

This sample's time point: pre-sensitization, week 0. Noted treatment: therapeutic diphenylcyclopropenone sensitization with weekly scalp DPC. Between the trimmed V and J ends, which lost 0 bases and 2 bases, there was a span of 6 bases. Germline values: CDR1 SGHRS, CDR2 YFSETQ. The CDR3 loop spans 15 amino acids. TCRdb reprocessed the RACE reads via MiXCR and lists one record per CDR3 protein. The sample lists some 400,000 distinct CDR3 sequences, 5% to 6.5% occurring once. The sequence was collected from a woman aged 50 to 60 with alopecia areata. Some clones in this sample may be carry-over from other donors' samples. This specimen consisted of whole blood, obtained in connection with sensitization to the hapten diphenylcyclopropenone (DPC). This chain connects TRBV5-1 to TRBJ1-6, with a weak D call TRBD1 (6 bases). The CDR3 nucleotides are TGCGCCAGCAGCTTGGAGGGGGCCTATAATTCACCCCTCCACTTT. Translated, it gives CASSLEGAYNSPLHF. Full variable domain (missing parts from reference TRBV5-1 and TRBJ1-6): KAGVTQTPRYLIKTRGQQVTLSCSPISGHRSVSWYQQTPGQGLQFLFEYFSETQRNKGNFPGRFSGRQFSNSRSEMNVSTLELGDSALYLCASSLEGAYNSPLHFGNGTRLTVT.